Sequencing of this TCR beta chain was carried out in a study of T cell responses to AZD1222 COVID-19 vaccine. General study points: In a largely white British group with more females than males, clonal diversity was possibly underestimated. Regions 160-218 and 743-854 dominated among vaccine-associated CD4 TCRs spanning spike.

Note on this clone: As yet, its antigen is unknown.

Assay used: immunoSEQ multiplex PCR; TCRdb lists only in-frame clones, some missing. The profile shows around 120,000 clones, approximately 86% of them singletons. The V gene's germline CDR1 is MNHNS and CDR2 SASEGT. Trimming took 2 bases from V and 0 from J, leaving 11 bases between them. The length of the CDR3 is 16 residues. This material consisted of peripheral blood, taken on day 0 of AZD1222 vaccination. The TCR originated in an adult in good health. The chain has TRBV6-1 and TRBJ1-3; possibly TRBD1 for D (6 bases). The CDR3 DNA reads TGTGCCAGCAGTGAACGGGACACCGTCTCTGGAAACACCATATATTTT. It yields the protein CASSERDTVSGNTIYF.